A selection of T cell receptor beta chains follows, all from one sample in a study of beta chain features in type 1 diabetes. Profiling relied on immunoSEQ multiplex PCR, and the TCRdb table lists in-frame clones only, not all of them. Among roughly 370,000 clones listed, about 14% were seen once. What was sequenced was naive CD4+ T cells from blood. Source of these receptors: a man aged 30 to 39 in good health. Both conserved end residues are part of each CDR3. Each record gives: clone size, D gene, J gene, V gene, CDR3 protein, CDR3 DNA. A D gene is named only where the DNA matches it firmly. Size is omitted from some rows. Given values are once, few, many or a class for expanded clones.

few | TRBD1 | TRBJ1-4 | TRBV7-9 | CASSILGTGEKLFF | TGTGCCAGCAGCATACTCGGGACAGGGGAAAAACTGTTTTTT
. | . | TRBJ2-5 | TRBV25-1 | CASSLGHPTYETQYF | TGTGCCAGCAGTTTAGGACACCCGACATATGAGACCCAGTACTTC
few | . | TRBJ1-2 | TRBV2 | CASSDTGRISYTF | TGTGCCAGCAGTGATACCGGACGGATAAGCTACACCTTC
. | TRBD2 | TRBJ2-4 | TRBV5-1 | CASSLASGIQYF | TGCGCCAGCAGCTTAGCTAGCGGGATTCAGTACTTC
. | TRBD1 | TRBJ2-5 | TRBV29-1 | CSVVIGKGRGRETQYF | TGCAGCGTTGTTATCGGTAAAGGCAGGGGGCGAGAGACCCAGTACTTC
few | . | TRBJ2-3 | TRBV29-1 | CSVEGDSTDTQYF | TGCAGCGTTGAGGGGGACTCCACAGATACGCAGTATTTT
few | . | TRBJ1-6 | TRBV7-9 | CASSPEGDTSPLHF | TGTGCCAGCAGCCCCGAAGGGGATACTTCACCCCTCCACTTT
. | TRBD1 | TRBJ1-2 | TRBV28 | CASSLPGTGKSYGYTF | TGTGCCAGCAGTTTACCCGGGACAGGGAAGAGCTATGGCTACACCTTC
. | TRBD2 | TRBJ2-5 | TRBV7-9 | CASSSGTSGGETQYF | TGTGCCAGCAGCTCCGGGACTAGCGGGGGGGAGACCCAGTACTTC
. | . | TRBJ2-5 | TRBV6-5 | CASSRYSGLQYF | TGTGCCAGCAGTCGCTACTCCGGACTCCAGTACTTC
few | . | TRBJ1-1 | TRBV20-1 | CSASRGMF | TGCAGTGCTAGTCGGGGGATGTTT
few | . | TRBJ2-7 | TRBV2 | CASSEGHSYEQYF | TGTGCCAGCAGTGAAGGGCACTCCTACGAGCAGTACTTC
few | . | TRBJ1-2 | TRBV5-4 | CASSLAGNVYGYTF | TGTGCCAGCAGCTTGGCCGGCAACGTCTATGGCTACACCTTC
. | TRBD1 | TRBJ1-1 | TRBV29-1 | CSVESDRGHLAFF | TGCAGCGTTGAGTCTGACAGGGGGCACCTAGCTTTCTTT
few | TRBD2 | TRBJ2-7 | TRBV10-3 | CAISEGSGSSYEQYF | TGTGCCATCAGTGAGGGTAGCGGGAGCTCCTACGAGCAGTACTTC